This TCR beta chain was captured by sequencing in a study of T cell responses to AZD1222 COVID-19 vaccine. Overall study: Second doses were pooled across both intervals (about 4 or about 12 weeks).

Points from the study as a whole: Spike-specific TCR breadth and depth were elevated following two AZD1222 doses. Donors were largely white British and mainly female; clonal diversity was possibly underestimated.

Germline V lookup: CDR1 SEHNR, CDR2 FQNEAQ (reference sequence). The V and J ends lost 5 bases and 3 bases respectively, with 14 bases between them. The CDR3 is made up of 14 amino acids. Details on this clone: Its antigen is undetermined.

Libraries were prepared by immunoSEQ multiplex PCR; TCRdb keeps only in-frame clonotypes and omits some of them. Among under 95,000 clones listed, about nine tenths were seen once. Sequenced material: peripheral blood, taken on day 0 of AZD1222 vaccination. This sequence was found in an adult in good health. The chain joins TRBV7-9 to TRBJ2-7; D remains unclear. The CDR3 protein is CASSSDWEYYEQYF. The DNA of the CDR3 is TGTGCCAGCAGCAGCGACTGGGAATACTACGAGCAGTACTTC.